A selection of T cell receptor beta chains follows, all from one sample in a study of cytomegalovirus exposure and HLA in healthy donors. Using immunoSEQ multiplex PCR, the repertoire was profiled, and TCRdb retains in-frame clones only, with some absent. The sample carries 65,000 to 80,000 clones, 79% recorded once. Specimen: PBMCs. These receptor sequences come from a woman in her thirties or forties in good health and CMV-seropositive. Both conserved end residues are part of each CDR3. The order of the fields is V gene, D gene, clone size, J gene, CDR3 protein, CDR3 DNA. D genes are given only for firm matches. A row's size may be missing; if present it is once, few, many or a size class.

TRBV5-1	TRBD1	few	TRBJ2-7	CASRVTGTGLSYEQYF	TGCGCCAGCAGGGTCACCGGGACAGGGCTCTCCTACGAGCAGTACTTC
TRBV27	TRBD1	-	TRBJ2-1	CASSWGTGTGDVNEQFF	TGTGCCAGCAGTTGGGGCACCGGGACAGGGGACGTAAATGAGCAGTTCTTC
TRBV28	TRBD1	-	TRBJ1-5	CASSLTGTGALPQHF	TGTGCCAGCAGTCTAACCGGGACAGGGGCCCTTCCCCAGCATTTT
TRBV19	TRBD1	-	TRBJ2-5	CASSLQGAWETQYF	TGTGCCAGTAGTTTACAGGGGGCTTGGGAGACCCAGTACTTC
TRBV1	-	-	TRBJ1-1	CTSSWTGKSTEAFF	TGCACCAGCAGCTGGACAGGGAAATCGACTGAAGCTTTCTTT
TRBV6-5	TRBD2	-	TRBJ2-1	CASSTGLAGSRQFF	TGTGCCAGCAGTACGGGACTAGCGGGTTCGAGGCAGTTCTTC
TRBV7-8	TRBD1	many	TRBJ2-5	CASTLRQGTGEETQYF	TGTGCCAGCACCCTGCGACAGGGGACAGGGGAGGAGACCCAGTACTTC
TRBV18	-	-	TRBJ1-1	CASSPRATEAFF	TGTGCCAGCTCACCACGGGCCACTGAAGCTTTCTTT
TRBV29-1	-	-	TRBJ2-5	CSVEEGAETQYF	TGCAGCGTTGAGGAGGGCGCAGAGACCCAGTACTTC
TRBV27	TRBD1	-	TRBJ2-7	CASSFWSGTGGNEQYF	TGTGCCAGCAGTTTCTGGTCCGGGACAGGGGGGAACGAGCAGTACTTC
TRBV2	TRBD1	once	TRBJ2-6	CASSVSRDREYSGANVLTF	TGTGCCAGCAGTGTATCCCGGGACAGAGAATACTCTGGGGCCAACGTCCTGACTTTC
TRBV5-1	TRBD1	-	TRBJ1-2	CASSSWTGASYGYTF	TGCGCCAGCAGCAGCTGGACAGGGGCATCCTATGGCTACACCTTC
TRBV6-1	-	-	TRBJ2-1	CASSPRDSRGNEQFF	TGTGCCAGCAGCCCACGGGACTCTCGGGGCAATGAGCAGTTCTTC
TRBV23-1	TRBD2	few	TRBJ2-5	CASSQSTSGRETQYF	TGCGCCAGCAGTCAATCGACTAGCGGGAGAGAGACCCAGTACTTC
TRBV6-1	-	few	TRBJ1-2	CASSAERNYGYTF	TGTGCCAGCAGTGCCGAGCGGAACTATGGCTACACCTTC
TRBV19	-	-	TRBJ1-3	CASSIGSQVSGNTIYF	TGTGCCAGTAGTATAGGATCTCAGGTCTCTGGAAACACCATATATTTT
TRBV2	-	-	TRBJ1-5	CASSEWRGSGNQPQHF	TGTGCCAGCAGTGAATGGCGGGGGAGTGGCAATCAGCCCCAGCATTTT
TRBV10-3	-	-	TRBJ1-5	CAISESLPDYSNQPQHF	TGTGCCATCAGTGAGTCATTACCGGACTATAGCAATCAGCCCCAGCATTTT
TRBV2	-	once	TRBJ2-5	CASSEVYKQETQYF	TGTGCCAGCAGTGAAGTTTACAAGCAAGAGACCCAGTACTTC
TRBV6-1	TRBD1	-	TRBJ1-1	CASRALGQDYTEAFF	TGTGCCAGCAGGGCCTTAGGACAGGATTACACTGAAGCTTTCTTT
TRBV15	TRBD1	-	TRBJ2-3	CATSRGQGTDTQYF	TGTGCCACCAGCAGGGGACAGGGCACAGATACGCAGTATTTT
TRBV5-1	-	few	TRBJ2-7	CASSLEGLNYEQYF	TGCGCCAGCAGCTTGGAGGGACTGAACTACGAGCAGTACTTC
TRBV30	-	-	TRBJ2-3	CAWSVPGSEATDTQYF	TGTGCCTGGAGTGTACCTGGGAGCGAGGCCACAGATACGCAGTATTTT
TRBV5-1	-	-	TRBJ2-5	CASSLGGSSETQYF	TGCGCCAGCAGCTTAGGGGGATCAAGTGAGACCCAGTACTTC
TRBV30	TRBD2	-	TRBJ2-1	CAWSVRAGGSEQFF	TGTGCCTGGAGTGTGCGAGCGGGAGGGTCTGAGCAGTTCTTC
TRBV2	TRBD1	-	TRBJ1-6	CASSEGQGGNSPLHF	TGTGCCAGCAGTGAAGGGCAGGGGGGTAATTCACCCCTCCACTTT
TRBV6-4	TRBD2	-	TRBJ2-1	CASSEIAGGIYEQFF	TGTGCCAGCAGTGAAATAGCGGGGGGTATCTATGAGCAGTTCTTC
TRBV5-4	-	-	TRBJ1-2	CASSLFQSSNYGYTF	TGTGCCAGCAGCTTGTTCCAGTCGTCTAACTATGGCTACACCTTC
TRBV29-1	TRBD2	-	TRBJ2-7	CSVEDSGTSGMYEQYF	TGCAGCGTTGAAGATTCCGGGACTAGCGGGATGTACGAGCAGTACTTC